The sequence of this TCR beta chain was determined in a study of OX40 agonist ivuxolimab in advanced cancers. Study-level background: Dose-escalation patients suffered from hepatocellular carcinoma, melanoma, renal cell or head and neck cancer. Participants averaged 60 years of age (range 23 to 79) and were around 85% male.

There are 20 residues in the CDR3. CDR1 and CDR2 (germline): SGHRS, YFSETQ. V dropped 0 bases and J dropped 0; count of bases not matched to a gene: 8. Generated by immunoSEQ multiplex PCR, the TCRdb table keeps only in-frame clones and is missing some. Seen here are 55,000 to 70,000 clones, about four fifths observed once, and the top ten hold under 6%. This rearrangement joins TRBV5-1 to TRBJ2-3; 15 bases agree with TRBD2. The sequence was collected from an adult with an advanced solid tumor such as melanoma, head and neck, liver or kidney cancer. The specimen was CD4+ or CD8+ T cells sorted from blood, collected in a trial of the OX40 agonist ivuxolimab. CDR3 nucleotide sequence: TGCGCCAGCAGCTTGGGAACCTGGGGACTAGCGGGAGGTAGCACAGATACGCAGTATTTT. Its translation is CASSLGTWGLAGGSTDTQYF. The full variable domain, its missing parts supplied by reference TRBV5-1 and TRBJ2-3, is KAGVTQTPRYLIKTRGQQVTLSCSPISGHRSVSWYQQTPGQGLQFLFEYFSETQRNKGNFPGRFSGRQFSNSRSEMNVSTLELGDSALYLCASSLGTWGLAGGSTDTQYFGPGTRLTVL.